These 8 T cell receptor beta chains originate from one sample sequenced in a study of PD-L1 blockade in urothelial cancer. TCRdb keeps only in-frame clones here, not all; method: immunoSEQ multiplex PCR. The sample includes about 38,000 clones, around 85% seen only once; the top ten take around 15%. Time point described: pretreatment peripheral blood. Here the sequenced sample was PBMCs, taken around atezolizumab (anti-PD-L1) treatment. These receptors all come from a man older than 75 with urothelial cancer.

V usage is TRBV12-5 and J usage is TRBJ1-5; tentative D call: TRBD1 (6 bases). Trimming took off 1 base at V and 4 bases at J, with 8 bases between the two ends. The CDR3 runs to 14 residues. Germline V gene lookup returns CDR1 LGHNT and CDR2 FRNRAP. Written as DNA, the CDR3 is TGTGCTAGTGGTTTGGGGGGGCGGAATCAGCCCCAGCATTTT. Residues: CASGLGGRNQPQHF.

This clone was seen more than once but under ten times. The rearrangement uses TRBV25-1 and TRBJ2-7, with TRBD2 matching over 10 bases. Germline loops: CDR1 MGHDK, CDR2 SYGVNS. V lost 2 bases and J lost 2; bases outside the gene matches: 3. There are 15 residues in the CDR3. The CDR3 DNA reads as TGTGCCAGCAGTGAAACGAGCGGGAGGGCCTACGAGCAGTACTTC. It yields the protein CASSETSGRAYEQYF.

The J gene is TRBJ1-3, the V gene TRBV30; 9 positions agree with TRBD1. The CDR3 sequence is 15 residues long. Per the germline V gene, CDR1 is GTSNPN and CDR2 is SVGIG (reference sequence). Germline trimming cut 1 base from V and 2 bases from J; bases unmatched to any gene: 3. The CDR3 bases are TGTGCCTGGAGTGCCGGGACAGGGCCTGGAAACACCATATATTTT. It specifies CAWSAGTGPGNTIYF. The entire variable domain, with the rest obtained from reference TRBV30 and TRBJ1-3, is as follows: SQTIHQWPATLVQPVGSPLSLECTVEGTSNPNLYWYRQAAGRGLQLLFYSVGIGQISSEVPQNLSASRPQDRQFILSSKKLLLSDSGFYLCAWSAGTGPGNTIYFGEGSWLTVV.

The gene calls are TRBV15 and TRBJ2-7; D perhaps matches TRBD1 (5 bases). Trimming took 6 bases from V and 1 from J, leaving 16 bases between them. Germline V gives CDR1 LNHNV, CDR2 YYDKDF (reference sequence). This CDR3 spans 15 amino acids. In DNA form, the CDR3 reads TGTGCCACCAGGAAGGCCCTGGACACTTCCTACGAGCAGTACTTC. This codes for CATRKALDTSYEQYF.

V gene TRBV25-1 combines with J gene TRBJ2-2, with a weak D call TRBD1 (5 bases). Between the trimmed V and J ends, which lost 8 bases and 1 base, there was a span of 11 bases. The CDR3 sequence is 14 residues long. CDR1 is MGHDK, CDR2 SYGVNS, per germline. The CDR3 DNA follows: TGTGCCAGCGTCGGACAACTGAACACCGGGGAGCTGTTTTTT. Translation gives CASVGQLNTGELFF. Full variable domain (remainder filled in from reference TRBV25-1 and TRBJ2-2): EADIYQTPRYLVIGTGKKITLECSQTMGHDKMYWYQQDPGMELHLIHYSYGVNSTEKGDLSSESTVSRIRTEHFPLTLESARPSHTSQYLCASVGQLNTGELFFGEGSRLTVL.

V gene TRBV5-1 combines with J gene TRBJ1-4; no definite D call. Per the germline V gene, CDR1 is SGHRS and CDR2 is YFSETQ. There are 15 residues in the CDR3. Trimming took off 2 bases at V and 7 bases at J, with 15 bases between the two ends. The CDR3 spells CASSFNTASGEKLFF. The DNA for the CDR3 is TGCGCCAGCAGCTTTAACACGGCTTCGGGTGAAAAACTGTTTTTT.

The chain is built from TRBV11-2 and TRBJ2-3; tentative D call: TRBD1 (6 bases). CDR1 is SGHAT and CDR2 is FQNNGV in the germline V gene. The CDR3 length is 15 residues. Trimming left V 3 bases short and J 1 base short, with 11 bases between. CDR3 sequence reads: CASSFRDTRTDTQYF. The CDR3 region has the DNA TGTGCCAGCAGCTTCCGGGACACCCGCACAGATACGCAGTATTTT.

The rearrangement joins TRBV11-2 to TRBJ1-2; weak D call: TRBD1 (5 bases). The V and J ends lost 5 bases and 4 bases respectively, with 14 bases between them. Germline lookup yields CDR1 SGHAT and CDR2 FQNNGV. The CDR3 covers 14 residues. The DNA for the CDR3 is TGTGCCAGCAGCGCCGGGGGGACTCGCTATGGCTACACCTTC. The encoded protein is CASSAGGTRYGYTF.